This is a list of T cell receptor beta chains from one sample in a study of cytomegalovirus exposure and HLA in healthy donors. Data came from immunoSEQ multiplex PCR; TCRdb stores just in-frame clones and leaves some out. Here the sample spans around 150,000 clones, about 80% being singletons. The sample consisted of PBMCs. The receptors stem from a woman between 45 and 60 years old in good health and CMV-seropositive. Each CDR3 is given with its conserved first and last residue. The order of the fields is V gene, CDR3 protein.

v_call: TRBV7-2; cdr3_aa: CASSPTPGTKETQYF
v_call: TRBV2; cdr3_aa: CASRVLASGRAYEQYF
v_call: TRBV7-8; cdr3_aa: CASSLVAGIPTNYGYTF
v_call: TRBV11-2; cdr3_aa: CASSPRRADTEAFF
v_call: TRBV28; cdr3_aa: CASTLYSGARTDTQYF
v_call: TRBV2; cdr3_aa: CASSRGSYEQYF
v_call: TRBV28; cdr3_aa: CASSGSGGAYNEQFF
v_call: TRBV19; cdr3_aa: CASSMAETQETQYF
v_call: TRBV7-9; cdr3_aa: CASSSQGAGITEAFF
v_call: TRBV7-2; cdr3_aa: CASTTGDLIYGYTF
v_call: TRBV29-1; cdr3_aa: CSVAFRLSNTEAFF
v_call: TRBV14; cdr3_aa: CASSPGTRYSTDTQYF
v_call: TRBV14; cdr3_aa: CASSQDLAGEETQYF
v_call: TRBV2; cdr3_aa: CASTAGDYSGNTIYF
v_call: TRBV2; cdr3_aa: CASSETGNGANVLTF
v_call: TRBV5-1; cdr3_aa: CASSSTGLGPDTQYF
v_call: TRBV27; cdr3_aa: CASSLRTGRGSPLHF
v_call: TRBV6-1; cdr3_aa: CASSEYRGKMGEQFF
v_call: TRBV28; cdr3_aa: CASSTGGEGNEKLFF
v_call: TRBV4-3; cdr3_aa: CASSQVRVSPLHF
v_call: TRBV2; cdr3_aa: CASDGASGGNIQYF
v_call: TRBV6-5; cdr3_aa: CASSYAHRGSEKLFF
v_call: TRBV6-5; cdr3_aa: CASSRGQSNTGELFF
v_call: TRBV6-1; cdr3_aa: CASGGVNNEQFF
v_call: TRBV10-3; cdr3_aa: CAISEGGRDQPQHF
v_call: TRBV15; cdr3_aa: CATSSPSGGLRSSYEQYF
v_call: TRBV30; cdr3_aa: CAWSSTSETDTQYF
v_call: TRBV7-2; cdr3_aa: CASSLDRVGGELFF
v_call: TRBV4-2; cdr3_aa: CASSPQGMDYNEQFF
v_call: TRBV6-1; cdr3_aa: CASSEEYSYNEQFF
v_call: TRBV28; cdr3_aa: CASSPPTGLSYEQYF
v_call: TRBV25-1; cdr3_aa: CASSESGDGEAFF
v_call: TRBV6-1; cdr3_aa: CASSAPGTSGSPQRLEQYF
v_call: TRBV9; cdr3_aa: CASSVVGGSTDTQYF
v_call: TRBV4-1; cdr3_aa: CASSLSNEQYF
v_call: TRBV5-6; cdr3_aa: CASSWGPEAFF
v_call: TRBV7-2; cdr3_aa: CASSSRPGEVYEQYF
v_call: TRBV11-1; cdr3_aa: CASSLESPSPNYGYTF
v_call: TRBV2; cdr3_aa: CASSEGAGASYEQYF
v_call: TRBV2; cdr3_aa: CASAPNREAQYF
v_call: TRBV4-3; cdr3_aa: CASSQGLQGADGYTF
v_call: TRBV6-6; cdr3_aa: CAISRQLNTEAFF
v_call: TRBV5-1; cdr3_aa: CASSREGTGYENTIYF
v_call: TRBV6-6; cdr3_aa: CASSYRKGADGYTF
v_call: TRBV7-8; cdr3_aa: CASSPGLGRGGYTF
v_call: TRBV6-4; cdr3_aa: CASSDSTDRGHRNNQPQHF
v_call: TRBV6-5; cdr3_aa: CASKELDRREQYF
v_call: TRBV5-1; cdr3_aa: CASSLRGLAGVPYNEQFF
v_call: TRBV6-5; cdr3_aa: CASSFGQGAISEQFF
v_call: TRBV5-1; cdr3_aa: CASSLEPSTDTQYF
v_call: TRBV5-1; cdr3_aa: CASSFSPGQGAPEAFF
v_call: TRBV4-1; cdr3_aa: CASSQSGTAGGEQFF
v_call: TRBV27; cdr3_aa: CASSLGQINQPQHF
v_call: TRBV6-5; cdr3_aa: CASRRGQGYEQYF
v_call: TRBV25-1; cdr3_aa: CASSRGPYNEQFF